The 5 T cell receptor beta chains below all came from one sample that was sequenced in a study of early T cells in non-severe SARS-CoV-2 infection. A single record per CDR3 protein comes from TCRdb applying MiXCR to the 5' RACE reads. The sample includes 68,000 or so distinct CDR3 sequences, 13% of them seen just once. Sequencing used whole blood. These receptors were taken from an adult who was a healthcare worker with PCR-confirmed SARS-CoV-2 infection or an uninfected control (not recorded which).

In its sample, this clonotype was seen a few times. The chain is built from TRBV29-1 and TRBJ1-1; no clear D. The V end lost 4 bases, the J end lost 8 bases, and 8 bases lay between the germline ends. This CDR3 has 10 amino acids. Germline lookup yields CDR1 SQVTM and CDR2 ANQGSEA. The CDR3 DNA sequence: TGCAGCGTTGTATCAGGAGAAGCTTTCTTT. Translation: CSVVSGEAFF.

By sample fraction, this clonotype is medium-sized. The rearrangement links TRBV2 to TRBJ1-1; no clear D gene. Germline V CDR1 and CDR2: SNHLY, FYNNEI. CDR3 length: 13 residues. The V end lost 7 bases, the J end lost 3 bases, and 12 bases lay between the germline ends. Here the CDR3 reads CASNVNSHTEAFF. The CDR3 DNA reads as TGTGCCAGCAACGTCAACAGCCACACTGAAGCTTTCTTT.

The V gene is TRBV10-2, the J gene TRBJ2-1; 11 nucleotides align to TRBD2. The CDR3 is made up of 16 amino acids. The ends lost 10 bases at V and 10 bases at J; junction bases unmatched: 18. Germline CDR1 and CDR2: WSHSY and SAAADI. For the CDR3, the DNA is TGCGCCACCCCCCGGGCTAGCGGGGGGATTTTAGCGGAGCAGTTCTTC. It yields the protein CATPRASGGILAEQFF.

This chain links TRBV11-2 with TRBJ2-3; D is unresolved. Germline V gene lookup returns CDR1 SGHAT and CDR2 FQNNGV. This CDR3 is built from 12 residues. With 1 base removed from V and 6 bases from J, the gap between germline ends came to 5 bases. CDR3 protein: CASSLVHDTQYF. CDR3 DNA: TGTGCCAGCAGCTTAGTTCATGATACGCAGTATTTT.

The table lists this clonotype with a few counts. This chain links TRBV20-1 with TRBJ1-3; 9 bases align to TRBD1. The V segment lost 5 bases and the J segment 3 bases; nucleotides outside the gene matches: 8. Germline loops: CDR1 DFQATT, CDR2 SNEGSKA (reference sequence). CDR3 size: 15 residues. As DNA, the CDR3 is TGCAGTGCTGAGACAGGGGGATTGGTTGGAAACACCATATATTTT. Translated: CSAETGGLVGNTIYF.